These 23 T cell receptor beta chains were all obtained from the same sample, sequenced in a study of blood T cell repertoires in COVID-19. The repertoire was sequenced with immunoSEQ multiplex PCR; TCRdb's copy has only in-frame clones and lacks some. The sample has 85,000 to 110,000 clones; almost 90% are singletons. Sequenced material: peripheral blood. Source of these receptors: a human donor in a cohort sampled during active COVID-19.

The chain combines TRBV27 with TRBJ2-4; perhaps TRBD1 as D (6 bases). Trimming left V 6 bases short and J 10 bases short, with 10 bases between. The CDR3 has 11 amino acids. Germline V gene sequence: CDR1 MNHEY, CDR2 SMNVEV (reference sequence). This CDR3 reads CASSNRVIQYF. The CDR3 DNA reads TGTGCCAGCAGCAACAGGGTAATTCAGTACTTC.

This chain connects TRBV28 to TRBJ2-3, with 10 bases identical to TRBD1. Germline assignment: CDR1 MDHEN and CDR2 SYDVKM. This CDR3 comprises 16 residues. J was trimmed by 7 bases and V by 3 bases; bases with no gene match: 10. The CDR3 loop is CASSFLPGQGSNTQYF. CDR3 DNA: TGTGCCAGCAGTTTCCTACCGGGACAGGGGAGTAATACGCAGTATTTT. The whole variable domain, remainder taken from reference TRBV28 and TRBJ2-3, is DVKVTQSSRYLVKRTGEKVFLECVQDMDHENMFWYRQDPGLGLRLIYFSYDVKMKEKGDIPEGYSVSREKKERFSLILESASTNQTSMYLCASSFLPGQGSNTQYFGPGTRLTVL.

The V gene is TRBV9, the J gene TRBJ1-6; 8 bases match TRBD1. Germline CDR1 SGDLS, CDR2 YYNGEE. The CDR3 has 14 residues. V was pared by 0 bases and J by 10 bases, with 3 bases of the junction left unmatched. DNA for the CDR3: TGTGCCAGCAGCGTAGAAACAGGGGGATCACCCCTCCACTTT. Its translation: CASSVETGGSPLHF.

The rearrangement joins TRBV4-2 to TRBJ1-2, with 7 bases lining up with TRBD1. After removal of 0 bases from V and 8 bases from J, the junction contained 15 bases not matched to a gene. The germline CDR1 and CDR2 sequences are LGHNA and YNFKEQ. CDR3 length: 17 amino acids. For the CDR3, the DNA is TGTGCCAGCAGCCAAGATTTACAGGGGATGCTGCTGGGAGGCTACACCTTC. Translated: CASSQDLQGMLLGGYTF.

The chain uses TRBV10-1 and TRBJ2-7, with TRBD1 identical over 8 bases. The CDR3 loop spans 16 amino acids. The V gene's germline CDR1 is WNHNN and CDR2 SYGVQD (reference sequence). The J segment lost 3 bases and the V segment lost 0 bases, leaving 7 bases of the junction unmatched. The CDR3 loop reads CASSESVGTGYYEQYF. In DNA form, the CDR3 reads TGCGCCAGCAGTGAGTCGGTCGGGACAGGATACTACGAGCAGTACTTC.

The chain recombines TRBV19 with TRBJ1-5, with D perhaps TRBD1 (6 bases). The germline V gene has CDR1 LNHDA and CDR2 SQIVND (reference sequence). This CDR3 is 14 amino acids long. The V and J ends lost 7 bases and 3 bases respectively, with 13 bases between them. The CDR3 region is CASMSRGDNQPQHF. CDR3 bases: TGTGCCAGTATGTCCAGGGGCGACAATCAGCCCCAGCATTTT.

The chain recombines TRBV6-4 with TRBJ1-5; the D gene is possibly TRBD1 (6 bases). Per the germline V gene, CDR1 is MRHNA and CDR2 is SNTAGT. This CDR3 is 19 amino acids long. Trimming took off 0 bases at V and 0 bases at J, with 18 bases between the two ends. CDR3 bases: TGTGCCAGCAGTGACTCCTCCCTCTGGGGGGGCGATAGCAATCAGCCCCAGCATTTT. As protein: CASSDSSLWGGDSNQPQHF.

With respect to this clone: Other nucleotide sequences in the sample specify the same CDR3. The chain carries TRBV24-1 and TRBJ1-2; D ambiguous. V was cut by 6 bases and J by 7 bases, with 11 bases left in between. CDR3 size: 12 residues. The germline gives CDR1 KGHDR, CDR2 SFDVKD. CDR3 in DNA: TGTGCCACCAGTCCACCCCTCGGTGGCTACACCTTC. Amino acids: CATSPPLGGYTF.

V is TRBV5-1 and J is TRBJ2-7, with 7 bases matching TRBD1. V dropped 5 bases and J dropped 3; count of bases not matched to a gene: 11. The CDR3 is 15 amino acids. Germline CDR1 is SGHRS and CDR2 is YFSETQ. In nucleotides, the CDR3 is TGCGCCAGCAGGGTGGTTTCGGGACAGAACTACGAGCAGTACTTC. It translates to CASRVVSGQNYEQYF.

The rearrangement links TRBV7-6 to TRBJ1-5; 7 bases fit TRBD1. Per the germline V gene, CDR1 is SGHVS and CDR2 is FNYEAQ. The CDR3 covers 15 residues. V was pared by 5 bases and J by 7 bases, with 11 bases of the junction left unmatched. The CDR3 DNA follows: TGTGCCAGCAGCCCAAGATATGACAGGGAACAGCCCCAGCATTTT. Its protein product is CASSPRYDREQPQHF.

The chain joins TRBV19 to TRBJ2-5; TRBD1 is a possible D gene (6 bases). CDR3 size: 14 residues. Looked up from germline, CDR1 is LNHDA and CDR2 is SQIVND (reference sequence). V shed 3 bases and J shed 1 base, with 9 bases lying between them. Here the CDR3 DNA reads TGTGCCAGTAGTATGGGGGCCACCCAAGAGACCCAGTACTTC. Protein: CASSMGATQETQYF.

The genes are TRBV27 and TRBJ2-3, with 12 nucleotides matching TRBD2. In germline, CDR1 is MNHEY, CDR2 SMNVEV (reference sequence). There are 21 residues in the CDR3. Trimming cost V 5 bases and J 3 bases; bases outside gene matches: 21. CDR3 region: CASSPDTRAGGLAGLTDTQYF. In DNA form, the CDR3 reads TGTGCCAGCAGTCCCGACACCCGTGCAGGCGGACTAGCGGGGTTGACAGATACGCAGTATTTT.

This clone was counted between two and nine times. The V call is TRBV3-1 (or the pseudogene TRBV3-2), the J call TRBJ1-2; 7 nucleotides agree with TRBD1. Per germline, CDR1 LGHDT and CDR2 YNNKEL (reference sequence). The CDR3 is 14 amino acids. Trimming cost V 6 bases and J 4 bases; bases outside gene matches: 8. The CDR3 protein is CASRDKGTAYGYTF. In DNA, the CDR3 is TGTGCCAGCAGGGACAAAGGGACAGCCTATGGCTACACCTTC.

The chain carries TRBV25-1 and TRBJ2-3; D is perhaps TRBD2 (5 bases). Per the germline V gene, CDR1 is MGHDK and CDR2 is SYGVNS. This CDR3 contains 13 residues. Trimming stripped 3 bases from V and 4 bases from J, with 8 bases between. The CDR3 bases are TGTGCCAGCAGTGACGGAGCGGCAGATACGCAGTATTTT. It translates to CASSDGAADTQYF.

V gene TRBV30 combines with J gene TRBJ2-5, with D possibly TRBD1 on 8 matching bases. The CDR3 loop spans 15 amino acids. V dropped 1 base and J dropped 2 bases, with 14 bases sitting between them. From germline, CDR1 is GTSNPN and CDR2 SVGIG (reference sequence). In DNA, the CDR3 is TGTGCCTGGAGTGGGGAGGGACAGGCACAAGAGACCCAGTACTTC. It specifies CAWSGEGQAQETQYF.

The genes are TRBV6-5 and TRBJ1-5; TRBD1 is a possible D gene (6 bases). From germline, CDR1 is MNHEY and CDR2 SVGAGI. The CDR3 loop spans 14 amino acids. Between the trimmed V and J ends, which lost 5 bases and 4 bases, there was a span of 12 bases. Here the CDR3 reads CASSSGTFNQPQHF. CDR3 sequence (DNA): TGTGCCAGCAGTAGCGGGACATTTAATCAGCCCCAGCATTTT.

Written as DNA, the CDR3 is TGCGCCAGCAGCCAAGAAGCGTGGGGCTACACCTTC. It specifies CASSQEAWGYTF. This chain links TRBV4-1 with TRBJ1-2; D not resolved. V was trimmed by 0 bases and J by 8 bases, leaving 7 bases between them. From germline, CDR1 is MGHRA and CDR2 YSYEKL. The CDR3 is made up of 12 amino acids.

V gene TRBV12-5 combines with J gene TRBJ2-1; 7 bases are shared with TRBD2. This CDR3 has 14 residues. V lost 7 bases and J lost 4; bases outside the gene matches: 7. Germline CDR1 and CDR2: LGHNT and FRNRAP. DNA of the CDR3: TGTGCTAGTGCCCTAGGTAGCGGGTACAATGAGCAGTTCTTC. This encodes CASALGSGYNEQFF.

The chain couples TRBV9 to TRBJ2-2; possibly TRBD2 for D (5 bases). Trimming left V 2 bases short and J 0 bases short, with 14 bases between. The CDR3 loop spans 17 amino acids. From germline, CDR1 is SGDLS and CDR2 YYNGEE. For the CDR3, the DNA is TGTGCCAGCAGCGTCGCGCTTGGGAGCTCGAACACCGGGGAGCTGTTTTTT. Translated, it gives CASSVALGSSNTGELFF.

The rearrangement links TRBV5-6 to TRBJ1-5; TRBD1 might be the D (6 bases). From germline, CDR1 is SGHDT and CDR2 YYEEEE. CDR3 length: 16 amino acids. Trimming removed 6 bases from V and 2 bases from J, with 18 bases in between. CDR3 coding DNA: TGTGCCAGCACCCACGGGGGGGGCGCGGGCAATCAGCCCCAGCATTTT. Protein sequence: CASTHGGGAGNQPQHF.

This clone occurred once. The chain links TRBV19 to TRBJ1-6; D is unclear. The CDR3 consists of 15 residues. V gave up 2 bases and J gave up 8 bases, with 13 bases separating them. Germline V gene lookup returns CDR1 LNHDA and CDR2 SQIVND (reference sequence). Here the CDR3 reads CASSISVAGDSPLHF. The CDR3 nucleotides read TGTGCCAGTAGTATATCGGTGGCAGGTGATTCACCCCTCCACTTT.

The chain joins TRBV7-6 to TRBJ1-4, with TRBD1 as a possible D gene (5 bases). The ends were cut back, 1 base at V and 6 bases at J, with 9 bases in the middle. CDR1 and CDR2 (germline): SGHVS, FNYEAQ. CDR3 length: 14 amino acids. The CDR3 DNA reads TGTGCCAGCAGCTTAGTTTCGGGGGATGAAAAACTGTTTTTT. It specifies CASSLVSGDEKLFF.

The V call is TRBV18, the J call TRBJ1-4; 8 bases are shared with TRBD1. This CDR3 comprises 16 residues. Germline CDR1 reads KGHSH; CDR2 reads LQKENI. J lost 4 bases, V lost 6 bases, and 10 bases had no gene match. CDR3 residues: CASSGQGAENNEKLFF. The CDR3 bases are TGTGCCAGCTCCGGGCAGGGGGCGGAAAATAATGAAAAACTGTTTTTT.